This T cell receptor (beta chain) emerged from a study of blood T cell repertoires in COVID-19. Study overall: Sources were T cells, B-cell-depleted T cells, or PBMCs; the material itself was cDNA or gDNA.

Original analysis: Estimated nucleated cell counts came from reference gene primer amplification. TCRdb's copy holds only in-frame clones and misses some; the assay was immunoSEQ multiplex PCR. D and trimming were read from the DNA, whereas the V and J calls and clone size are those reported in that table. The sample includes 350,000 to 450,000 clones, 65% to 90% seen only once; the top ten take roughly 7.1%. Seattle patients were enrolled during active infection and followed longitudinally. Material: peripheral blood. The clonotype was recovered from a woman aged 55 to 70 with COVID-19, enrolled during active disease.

This chain's CDR3 is CASALGTHTGELFF. Here the CDR3 DNA reads TGTGCCAGCGCCCTAGGGACACACACCGGGGAGCTGTTTTTT. This chain uses TRBV7-6 with TRBJ2-2, with D maybe TRBD1 (6 bases). Germline V gives CDR1 SGHVS, CDR2 FNYEAQ. Trimming shortened V by 8 bases and J by 3 bases, and 13 bases separated the two germline ends. CDR3 length: 14 residues.